This T cell receptor (beta chain) comes out of a study of Ad26.COV2.S vaccination and SARS-CoV-2 variants (dated by TCRdb to the early 2020s). About the investigation overall: Vaccine-arm donors came from COV1001, a multicentre, randomized, double-blind, placebo-controlled phase I-IIa trial of Ad26.COV2.S in healthy adults. Ad26.COV2.S was administered intramuscularly at a dose of 5x10^10 or 1x10^11 viral particles, either as one shot or as two shots given 56 days apart. TCRbeta repertoire sequencing was used to assess the specificity and breadth of SARS-CoV-2-reactive T cell receptors after Ad26.COV2.S vaccination. The TCR-sequenced set comprised around 30 samples: 19 Ad26.COV2.S vaccine recipients, 5 placebo recipients and 8 SARS-CoV-2 convalescent individuals. Participants in the trial were split at random into five groups of five each, receiving low-dose or high-dose Ad26.COV2.S once or twice, or else placebo on both occasions. Investigators remained blinded to trial group allocation during experiments and outcome assessment. What the research found in general, with its limitations: After vaccination, spike-specific CD8+ and CD4+ T cell responses were reported to show substantial breadth. According to the authors, total T cell responses may have been underestimated by the TCR breadth and depth analyses. Comparable non-spike TCR breadth was observed between vaccine and placebo recipients, consistent with only spike being contained in the vaccine. The study was not powered for comparison of responses between vaccine doses or regimens. Compared with placebo recipients, Ad26.COV2.S recipients showed higher spike-specific TCR breadth (P = 0.0014).

The immunoSEQ Assay was the method used to sequence TCRbeta CDR3 regions. After extraction, genomic DNA underwent amplification by bias-controlled multiplex PCR, followed by high-throughput sequencing. Per the source publication's procedure: To quantify the absolute abundance of every unique TCRbeta CDR3 region, sequences were collapsed and filtered. T cell fraction was estimated by normalizing TCRbeta template counts to usable DNA, with usable DNA measured through amplification of reference genes found in all nucleated cells. Repertoire TCRs were annotated as SARS-CoV-2-specific by exact matching of V gene, CDR3 amino acid sequence and J gene to a known reactive TCR set. MIRA supplied the reference SARS-CoV-2 TCR set, which was filtered for enrichment in COVID-19-positive ImmuneCODE repertoires so that public or cross-reactive TCRs were removed. Based on the MIRA antigens, annotated TCRs were further analysed at the level of specific ORF or position within ORF. Depth was the summed frequency of annotated unique rearrangements, while breadth was defined as annotated unique rearrangements over total unique productive rearrangements. Two-sided Wilcoxon rank-sum tests were used to compare TCR breadth between groups. TCRdb took over this immuneACCESS table, retaining in-frame rearrangements with V and J assigned. Such tables are incomplete; in checked studies, under half of the missing clones stem from an unresolved V gene, and the remainder is unexplained. The DNA gave D and trimming, while V, J and clone size come from that table. For this sample the table gives about 350,000 clones, of which 88% were detected only once. Jointly, the top ten make up about 6.4% of the sample.

A remark on this clone: Its antigen remains undetermined. No quality values exist for individual bases; no much larger clone is one base distant.

Per the publication, the treatment or condition label means: 15 to 20 received Ad26.COV2.S at low or high dose, single or two shots; five or six received placebo; per-sample allocation not given. For vaccine and placebo recipients, the sequenced repertoires came from samples collected on day 63 after the first injection. In Cohort 1b, about 27 adults aged 18-55 years were enrolled at a single site in Boston, USA, between 29 July and 7 August 2020. Ad26.COV2.S consisted of a replication-incompetent adenovirus type 26 vector by which a prefusion-stabilized SARS-CoV-2 spike protein from the original Wuhan strain was expressed. V has 1 base trimmed and J has 2 bases trimmed; junction bases matching no gene number 6. The germline V gene yields SGHDT for CDR1 and YYEEEE for CDR2. Its CDR3 holds 16 amino acids, cysteine through phenylalanine. Only the CDR3 DNA is retained, 48 bases long and in frame from the first base.

This receptor was obtained from a person aged 18-65 years who received the Ad26.COV2.S COVID-19 vaccine or a placebo. Source: peripheral blood, taken in a trial of Ad26.COV2.S vaccine versus placebo. The chain couples TRBV5-6 to TRBJ1-3; TRBD1 agrees with 7 junctional bases. The CDR3: CASSLYQGDPGNTIYF. The sequenced DNA: TGTGCCAGCAGCTTGTACCAGGGGGACCCTGGAAACACCATATATTTT. When the CDR3 is completed using the reference TRBV5-6 and TRBJ1-3 genes on either side, the full variable domain is DAGVTQSPTHLIKTRGQQVTLRCSPKSGHDTVSWYQQALGQGPQFIFQYYEEEERQRGNFPDRFSGHQFPNYSSELNVNALLLGDSALYLCASSLYQGDPGNTIYFGEGSWLTVV.